Described below is a single T cell receptor (beta chain) sequence and its context. Antigen specificity is unknown. Investigators did not record CMV serostatus for this donor. The PCR ran on 60 Vbeta and 13 Jbeta primers. Generated by immunoSEQ multiplex PCR, the TCRdb table keeps only in-frame clones and is missing some. The data hold some 120,000 clones, with about 80% observed a single time. Germline V gene sequence: CDR1 SGHTS, CDR2 YDEGEE. The V end was cut by 1 base, the J end by 10 bases, with 12 bases between. The CDR3 extends over 13 amino acids. The sample originates from a study of cytomegalovirus exposure and HLA in healthy donors. Whole-study results and caveats: The study designated 164 TCR beta chains cytomegalovirus-associated. The productive fraction for most TCR beta V segments was about 90% or about 30% in an earlier analysis.

The chain links TRBV5-8 to TRBJ1-5, with D uncertain. The specimen was PBMCs. The source is a human donor in good health. For the CDR3, the DNA is TGTGCCAGCAGCTTGTGGGAGAATCGCCCCCAGCATTTT. The encoded protein is CASSLWENRPQHF.